This TCR beta chain stems from a study of blood T cell repertoires in COVID-19. On the study more broadly: COVID-19 samples, acute and convalescent, were from the United States, Italy and Spain. Sources were T cells, B-cell-depleted T cells, or PBMCs; the material itself was cDNA or gDNA.

The V and J ends lost 4 bases and 5 bases respectively, with 17 bases between them. Germline V gene lookup returns CDR1 MGHRA and CDR2 YSYEKL. The CDR3 totals 15 residues. In the original processing: Scientists estimated how many nucleated cells there were by amplifying reference gene primers. Using immunoSEQ multiplex PCR, the repertoire was profiled, and TCRdb retains in-frame clones only, with some absent. V, J and clone size reflect that table, while D and trimming were determined from the DNA. The sample has approximately 99,000 clones, more than 75% seen once. The sequence was obtained from a human donor in a cohort sampled during active COVID-19. The rearrangement joins TRBV4-1 to TRBJ2-5; tentative D call: TRBD2 (6 bases). The specimen was peripheral blood. The CDR3, as DNA: TGCGCCAGCAGCCGGGGCGGCGGGATGAGGGAGACCCAGTACTTC. The encoded protein is CASSRGGGMRETQYF.